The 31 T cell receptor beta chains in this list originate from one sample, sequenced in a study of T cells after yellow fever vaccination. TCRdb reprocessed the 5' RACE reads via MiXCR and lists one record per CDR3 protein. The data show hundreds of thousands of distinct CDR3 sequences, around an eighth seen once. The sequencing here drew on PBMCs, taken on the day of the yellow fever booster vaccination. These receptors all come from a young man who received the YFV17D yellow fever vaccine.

Written as DNA, the CDR3 is TGCAGCGTTATACAGGATCACATGAACACTGAAGCTTTCTTT. This gives the protein CSVIQDHMNTEAFF. This chain joins TRBV29-1 and TRBJ1-1, with D possibly TRBD1 on 5 matching bases. The ends were cut back, 5 bases at V and 0 bases at J, with 13 bases in the middle. Germline assignment: CDR1 SQVTM and CDR2 ANQGSEA. CDR3 length: 14 amino acids. Full variable domain (missing parts from reference TRBV29-1 and TRBJ1-1): SAVISQKPSRDICQRGTSLTIQCQVDSQVTMMFWYRQQPGQSLTLIATANQGSEATYESGFVIDKFPISRPNLTFSTLTVSNMSPEDSSIYLCSVIQDHMNTEAFFGQGTRLTVV.

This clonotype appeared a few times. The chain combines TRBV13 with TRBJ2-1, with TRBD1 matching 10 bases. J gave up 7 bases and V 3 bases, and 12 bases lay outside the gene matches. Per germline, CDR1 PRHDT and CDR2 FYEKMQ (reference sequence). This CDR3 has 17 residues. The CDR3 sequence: CASSFSFGQGGRNEQFF. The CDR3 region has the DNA TGTGCCAGCAGCTTCTCCTTCGGACAGGGGGGACGGAATGAGCAGTTCTTC.

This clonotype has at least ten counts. The CDR3 nucleotides are TGCAGCCCCAAGTGGACAGGGGGGGGTACCGAGCAGTACTTC. It codes for CSPKWTGGGTEQYF. V and J are TRBV29-1 and TRBJ2-7; TRBD1 aligns across 10 bases. Germline V lookup: CDR1 SQVTM, CDR2 ANQGSEA. After removal of 8 bases from V and 6 bases from J, the junction contained 13 bases not matched to a gene. This CDR3 comprises 14 residues.

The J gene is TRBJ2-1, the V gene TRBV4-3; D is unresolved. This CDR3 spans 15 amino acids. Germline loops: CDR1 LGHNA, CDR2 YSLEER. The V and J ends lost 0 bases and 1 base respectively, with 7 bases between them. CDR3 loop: CASSQDGQSYNEQFF. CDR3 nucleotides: TGCGCCAGCAGCCAAGATGGGCAGTCCTACAATGAGCAGTTCTTC.

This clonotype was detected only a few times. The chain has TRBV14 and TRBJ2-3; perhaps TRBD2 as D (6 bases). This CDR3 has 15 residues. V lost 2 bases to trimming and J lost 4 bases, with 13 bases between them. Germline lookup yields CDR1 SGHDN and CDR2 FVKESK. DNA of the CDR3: TGTGCCAGCAGCCAAAACGGTCCGGGAGCAGATACGCAGTATTTT. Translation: CASSQNGPGADTQYF.

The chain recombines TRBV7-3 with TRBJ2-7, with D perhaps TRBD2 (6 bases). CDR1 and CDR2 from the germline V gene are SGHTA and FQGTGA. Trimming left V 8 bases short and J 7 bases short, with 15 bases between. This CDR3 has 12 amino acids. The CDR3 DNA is TGTGCCAGCTCCGCATCCGGGGGTGAGCAGTACTTC. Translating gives CASSASGGEQYF.

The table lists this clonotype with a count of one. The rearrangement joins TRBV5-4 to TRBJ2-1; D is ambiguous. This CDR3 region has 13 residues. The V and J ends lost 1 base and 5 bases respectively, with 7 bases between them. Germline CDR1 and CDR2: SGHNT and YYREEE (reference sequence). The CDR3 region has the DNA TGTGCCAGCAGCTTGTACTACCACAATGAGCAGTTCTTC. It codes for CASSLYYHNEQFF.

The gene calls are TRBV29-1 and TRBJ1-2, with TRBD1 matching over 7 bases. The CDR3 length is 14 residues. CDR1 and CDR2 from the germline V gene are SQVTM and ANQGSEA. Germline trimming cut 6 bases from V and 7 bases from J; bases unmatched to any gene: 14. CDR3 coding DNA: TGCAGCGTCGATCCGGGACAGCCCTTCGGTGGCTACACCTTC. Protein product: CSVDPGQPFGGYTF.

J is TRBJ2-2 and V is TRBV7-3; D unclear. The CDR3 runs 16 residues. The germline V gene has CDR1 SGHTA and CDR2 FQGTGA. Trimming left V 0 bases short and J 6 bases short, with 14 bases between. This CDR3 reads CASSLTMAGISGELFF. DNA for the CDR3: TGTGCCAGCAGCTTAACCATGGCAGGAATTTCCGGGGAGCTGTTTTTT.

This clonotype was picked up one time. The CDR3 region is CASSVTGTGTDTQYF. The CDR3, as DNA: TGTGCCAGCAGTGTCACAGGGACGGGGACAGATACGCAGTATTTT. The V gene is TRBV12-3 or TRBV12-4, the J gene TRBJ2-3, with a possible D match to TRBD1 (6 bases). The CDR3 length is 15 residues. The ends were cut back, 5 bases at V and 3 bases at J, with 15 bases in the middle.

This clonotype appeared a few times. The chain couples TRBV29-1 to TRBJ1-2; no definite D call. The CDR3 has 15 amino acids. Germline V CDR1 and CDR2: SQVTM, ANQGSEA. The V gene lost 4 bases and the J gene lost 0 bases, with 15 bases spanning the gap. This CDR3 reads CSVVPRGVANYGYTF. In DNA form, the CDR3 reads TGCAGCGTTGTTCCCCGTGGGGTAGCTAACTATGGCTACACCTTC.

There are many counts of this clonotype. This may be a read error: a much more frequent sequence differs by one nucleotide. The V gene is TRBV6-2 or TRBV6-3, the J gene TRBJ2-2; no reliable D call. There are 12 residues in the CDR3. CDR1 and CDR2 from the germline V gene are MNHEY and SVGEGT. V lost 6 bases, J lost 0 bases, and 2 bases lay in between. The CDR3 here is CASRTNTGELFF. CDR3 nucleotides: TGTGCCAGCAGGACGAACACCGGGGAGCTGTTTTTT.

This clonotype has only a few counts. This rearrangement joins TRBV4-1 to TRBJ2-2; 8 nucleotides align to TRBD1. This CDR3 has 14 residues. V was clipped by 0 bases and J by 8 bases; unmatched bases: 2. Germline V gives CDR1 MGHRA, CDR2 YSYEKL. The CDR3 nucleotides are TGCGCCAGCAGCCAAGAGACAGGGGCGGGGGAGCTGTTTTTT. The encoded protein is CASSQETGAGELFF.

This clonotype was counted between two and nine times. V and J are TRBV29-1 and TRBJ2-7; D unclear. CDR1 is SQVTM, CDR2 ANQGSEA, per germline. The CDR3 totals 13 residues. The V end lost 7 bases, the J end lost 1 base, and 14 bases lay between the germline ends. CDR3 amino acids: CSAYNLGSYEQYF. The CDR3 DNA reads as TGCAGCGCCTATAACCTGGGGTCCTACGAGCAGTACTTC.

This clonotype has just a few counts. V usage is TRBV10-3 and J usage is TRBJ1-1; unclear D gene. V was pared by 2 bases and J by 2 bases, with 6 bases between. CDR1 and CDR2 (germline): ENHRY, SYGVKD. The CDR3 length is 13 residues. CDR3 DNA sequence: TGTGCCATCAGTGAGCGGGGAAACACTGAAGCTTTCTTT. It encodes CAISERGNTEAFF.

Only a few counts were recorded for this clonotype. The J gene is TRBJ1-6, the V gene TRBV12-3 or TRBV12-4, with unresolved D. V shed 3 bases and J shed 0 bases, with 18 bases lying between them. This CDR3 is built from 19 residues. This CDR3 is CASSFSRQTQSSYNSPLHF. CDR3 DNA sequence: TGTGCCAGCAGTTTTAGTCGGCAAACCCAGAGCTCCTATAATTCACCCCTCCACTTT.

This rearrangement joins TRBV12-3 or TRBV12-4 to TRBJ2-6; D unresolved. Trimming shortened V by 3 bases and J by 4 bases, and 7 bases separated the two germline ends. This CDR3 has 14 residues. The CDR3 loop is CASSFSEGANVLTF. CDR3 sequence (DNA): TGTGCCAGCAGTTTTTCGGAGGGGGCCAACGTCCTGACTTTC.

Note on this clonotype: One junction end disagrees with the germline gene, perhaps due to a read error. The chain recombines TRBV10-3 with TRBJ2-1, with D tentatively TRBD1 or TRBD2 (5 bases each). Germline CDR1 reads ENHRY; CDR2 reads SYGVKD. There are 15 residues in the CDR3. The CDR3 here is CDISEYGAPETEQFF. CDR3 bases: TGTGACATCAGTGAGTACGGGGCCCCGGAGACCGAGCAGTTCTTC.

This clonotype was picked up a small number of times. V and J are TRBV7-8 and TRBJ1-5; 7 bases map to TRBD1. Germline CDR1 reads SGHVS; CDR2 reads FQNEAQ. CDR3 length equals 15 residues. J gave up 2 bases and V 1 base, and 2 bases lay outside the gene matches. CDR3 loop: CASSLVTGGNQPQHF. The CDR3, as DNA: TGTGCCAGCAGCTTAGTAACAGGGGGCAATCAGCCCCAGCATTTT.

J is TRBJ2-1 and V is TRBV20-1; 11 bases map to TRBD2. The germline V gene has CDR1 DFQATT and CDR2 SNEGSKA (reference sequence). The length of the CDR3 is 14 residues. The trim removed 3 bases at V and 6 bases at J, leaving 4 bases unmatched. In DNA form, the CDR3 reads TGCAGTGCTAGCCCTAGCGGGAGGCCCAATGAGCAGTTCTTC. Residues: CSASPSGRPNEQFF.

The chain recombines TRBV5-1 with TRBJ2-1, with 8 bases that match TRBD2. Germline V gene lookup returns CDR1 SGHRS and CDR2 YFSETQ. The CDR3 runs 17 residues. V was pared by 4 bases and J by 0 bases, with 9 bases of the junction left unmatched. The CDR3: CASSRLAGKGSYNEQFF. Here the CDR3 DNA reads TGCGCCAGCAGCCGCTTAGCGGGGAAGGGCTCCTACAATGAGCAGTTCTTC.

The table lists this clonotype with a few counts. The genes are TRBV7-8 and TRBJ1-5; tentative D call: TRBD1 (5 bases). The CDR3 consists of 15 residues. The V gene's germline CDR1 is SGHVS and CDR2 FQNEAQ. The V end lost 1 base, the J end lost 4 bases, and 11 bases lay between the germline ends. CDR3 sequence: CASSLGDSPNQPQHF. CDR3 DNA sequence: TGTGCCAGCAGCTTAGGTGACAGCCCAAATCAGCCCCAGCATTTT.

The CDR3, as DNA: TGCAGTGGCCAGTCCGGGACACCCAATGAGCAGTTCTTC. This translates into CSGQSGTPNEQFF. This rearrangement joins TRBV20-1 to TRBJ2-1, with D maybe TRBD1 (6 bases). The CDR3 has 13 residues. The V end was cut by 7 bases, the J end by 6 bases, with 16 bases between. CDR1 is DFQATT and CDR2 is SNEGSKA in the germline V gene (reference sequence).

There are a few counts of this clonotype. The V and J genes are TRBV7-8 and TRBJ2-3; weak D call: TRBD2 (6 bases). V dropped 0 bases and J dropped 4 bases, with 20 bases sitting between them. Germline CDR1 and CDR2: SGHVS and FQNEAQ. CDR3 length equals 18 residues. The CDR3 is CASSLAAGGARSSDTQYF. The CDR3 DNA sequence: TGTGCCAGCAGCTTAGCAGCGGGTGGGGCCAGGTCCTCAGATACGCAGTATTTT.

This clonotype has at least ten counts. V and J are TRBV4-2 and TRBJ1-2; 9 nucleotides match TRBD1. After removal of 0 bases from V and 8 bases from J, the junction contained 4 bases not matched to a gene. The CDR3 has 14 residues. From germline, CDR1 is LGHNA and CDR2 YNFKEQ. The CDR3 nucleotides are TGTGCCAGCAGCCAAGATCGGACAGGGGTCGGCTACACCTTC. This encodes CASSQDRTGVGYTF.

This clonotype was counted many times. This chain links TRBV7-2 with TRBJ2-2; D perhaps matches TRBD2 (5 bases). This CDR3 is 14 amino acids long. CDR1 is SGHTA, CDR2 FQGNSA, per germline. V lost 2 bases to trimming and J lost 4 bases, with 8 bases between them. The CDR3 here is CASSLFGGTGELFF. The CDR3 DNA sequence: TGTGCCAGCAGCTTATTCGGAGGCACCGGGGAGCTGTTTTTT.

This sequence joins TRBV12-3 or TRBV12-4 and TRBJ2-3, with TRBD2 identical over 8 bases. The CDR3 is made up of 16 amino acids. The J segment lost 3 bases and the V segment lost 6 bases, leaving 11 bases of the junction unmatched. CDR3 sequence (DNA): TGTGCCAGCAGCGGAAGGCCGGGGACTAGTACAGATACGCAGTATTTT. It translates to CASSGRPGTSTDTQYF.

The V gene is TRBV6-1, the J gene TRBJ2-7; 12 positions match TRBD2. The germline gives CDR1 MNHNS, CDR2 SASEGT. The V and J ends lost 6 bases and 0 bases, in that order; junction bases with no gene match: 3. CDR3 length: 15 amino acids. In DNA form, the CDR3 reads TGTGCCAGCAGGAGGACTAGCGGGGTCTCCTACGAGCAGTACTTC. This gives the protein CASRRTSGVSYEQYF.

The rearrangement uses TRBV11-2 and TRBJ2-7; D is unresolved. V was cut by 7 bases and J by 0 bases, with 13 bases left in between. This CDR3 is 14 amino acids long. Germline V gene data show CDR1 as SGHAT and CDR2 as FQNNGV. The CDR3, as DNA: TGTGCCAGCAAAACGGGCCACCGCTCCTACGAGCAGTACTTC. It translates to CASKTGHRSYEQYF.

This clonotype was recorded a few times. CDR3 nucleotides: TGCAGTGCTAGGTCAGGGCGGACTGAAGCTTTCTTT. The encoded protein is CSARSGRTEAFF. V is TRBV20-1 and J is TRBJ1-1; D perhaps matches TRBD1 (5 bases). Trimming left V 3 bases short and J 5 bases short, with 10 bases between. Germline V gene data show CDR1 as DFQATT and CDR2 as SNEGSKA (reference sequence). The CDR3 sequence is 12 residues long.

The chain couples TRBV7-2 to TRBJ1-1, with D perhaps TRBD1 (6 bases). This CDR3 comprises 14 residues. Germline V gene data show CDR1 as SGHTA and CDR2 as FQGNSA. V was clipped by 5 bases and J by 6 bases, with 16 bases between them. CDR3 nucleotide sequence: TGTGCCAGCAGCCTGGGGGCGGGGGGCGCTGAAGCTTTCTTT. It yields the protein CASSLGAGGAEAFF.